This T cell receptor (beta chain) was retrieved from a study of T cell repertoires in cytomegalovirus infection (dated by TCRdb to the late 2010s). A note on the overall study: Donor HLA type was relevant to the analysis, as public TCR beta signatures indicated carriage of CMV infection together with the matching HLA type. Summary of the overall study and its limitations: The ex vivo response was dominated by HLA-C-restricted CMV-specific TCR beta clonotypes, and the single most frequent clonotype in two of eight donors was supplied by these HLA-C-restricted clonotypes. In both this cohort and an independent cohort of 350 to 400 donors, the cumulative frequency of public TCR beta family members distinguished carriers of CMV infection plus the relevant HLA type.

In the germline V gene, CDR1 corresponds to MNHNS and CDR2 to SASEGT. Relative to germline, V is missing 4 bases and J is missing 2 bases, with 2 bases of the junction outside any gene match. Reading from cysteine to phenylalanine, the CDR3 counts 14 amino acids. Only CDR3 DNA remains: 42 bases, in frame from the first base. This clonotype has just a few counts. It has no known antigen specificity. Base quality data are lacking; no much larger clone is found one base away. TCRdb lists the instrument as Illumina HiSeq 1500. The public reads were reprocessed in TCRdb via fastp at Q25 and MiXCR, keeping in-frame beta chains. Entries that share a CDR3 protein sequence are merged under the most common genes and DNA. The sample contains about 400,000 distinct CDR3 sequences, 15% to 20% of them found a single time. 8.7% of the sample is held by the ten biggest clonotypes.

This clonotype was sampled from a human donor in good health (CMV status not recorded). Some clones in this sample may be carry-over from other donors' samples. This chain is built from TRBV6-1 and TRBJ2-5, with 9 bases aligning to TRBD2. The sample was PBMCs. In nucleotide form, the sequence is TGTGCCAGCAGTGTCGCGGGGGGGCAAGAGACCCAGTACTTC. It translates to CASSVAGGQETQYF.